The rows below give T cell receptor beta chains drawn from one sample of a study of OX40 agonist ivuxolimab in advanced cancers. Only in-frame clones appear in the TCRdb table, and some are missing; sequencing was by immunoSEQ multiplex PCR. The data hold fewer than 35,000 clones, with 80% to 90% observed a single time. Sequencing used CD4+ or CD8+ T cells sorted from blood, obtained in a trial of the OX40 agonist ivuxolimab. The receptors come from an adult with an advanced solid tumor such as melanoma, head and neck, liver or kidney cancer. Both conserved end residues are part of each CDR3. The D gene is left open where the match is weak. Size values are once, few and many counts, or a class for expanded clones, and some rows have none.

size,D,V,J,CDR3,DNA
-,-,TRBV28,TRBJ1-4,CASSAPGQTNEKLFF,TGTGCCAGCAGCGCACCGGGACAAACTAATGAAAAACTGTTTTTT
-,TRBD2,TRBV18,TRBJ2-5,CASSDASGILETQYF,TGTGCCAGCTCCGATGCTAGCGGGATCCTTGAGACCCAGTACTTC
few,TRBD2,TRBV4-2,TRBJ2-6,CASSQDWGGFDSGANVLTF,TGTGCCAGCAGCCAAGATTGGGGAGGGTTCGACTCTGGGGCCAACGTCCTGACTTTC
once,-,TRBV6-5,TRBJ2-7,CASCLAGQSYEQYF,TGTGCCAGTTGCCTAGCCGGACAGTCCTACGAGCAGTACTTC
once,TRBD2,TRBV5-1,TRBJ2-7,CASSRTSGRRGVYEQYF,TGCGCCAGCAGCCGGACTAGCGGGAGAAGGGGGGTCTACGAGCAGTACTTC
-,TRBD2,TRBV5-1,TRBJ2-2,CASSGTLAATGELFF,TGCGCCAGCAGCGGTACACTAGCGGCCACCGGGGAGCTGTTTTTT
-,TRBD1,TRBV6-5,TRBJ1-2,CASSDRQGNYGYTF,TGTGCCAGCAGTGACAGACAGGGAAACTATGGCTACACCTTC
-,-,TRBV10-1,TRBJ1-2,CASSESTRGQVYTF,TGCGCCAGCAGTGAGTCGACCAGGGGTCAGGTCTACACCTTC
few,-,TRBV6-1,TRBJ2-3,CASRFVGLSTDTQYF,TGTGCCAGCAGATTTGTGGGTCTGAGCACAGATACGCAGTATTTT
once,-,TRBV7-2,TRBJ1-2,CASSLGGGGYTF,TGTGCCAGCAGCTTAGGCGGGGGTGGCTACACCTTC
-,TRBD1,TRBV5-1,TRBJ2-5,CASSLARTGGETQYF,TGCGCCAGCAGCTTGGCTAGGACAGGGGGAGAGACCCAGTACTTC
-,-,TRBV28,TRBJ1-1,CASSFSDRDGTEAFF,TGTGCCAGCAGTTTCTCGGATCGGGATGGCACTGAAGCTTTCTTT
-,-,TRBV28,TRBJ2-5,CASSSASRPETQYF,TGTGCCAGCAGTTCCGCCTCACGCCCGGAGACCCAGTACTTC
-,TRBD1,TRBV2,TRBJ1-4,CASSGGQGSEKLFF,TGTGCCAGCAGTGGGGGACAGGGAAGTGAAAAACTGTTTTTT
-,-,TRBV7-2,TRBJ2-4,CASSLGWGRKNIQYF,TGTGCCAGCAGCTTGGGGTGGGGCAGAAAAAACATTCAGTACTTC
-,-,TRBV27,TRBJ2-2,CASRGPGTGELFF,TGTGCCAGCAGGGGTCCGGGCACCGGGGAGCTGTTTTTT
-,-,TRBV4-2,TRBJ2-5,CASSQDGLVGETQYF,TGTGCCAGCAGCCAAGATGGCCTAGTGGGGGAGACCCAGTACTTC
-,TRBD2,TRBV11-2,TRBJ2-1,CASSLGAGGRHEQFF,TGTGCCAGCAGCTTAGGAGCGGGAGGGAGGCATGAGCAGTTCTTC
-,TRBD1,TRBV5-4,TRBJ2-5,CASSSQGEETQYF,TGTGCCAGCAGCTCTCAGGGGGAAGAGACCCAGTACTTC
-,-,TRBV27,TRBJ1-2,CASSSGAFNYGYTF,TGTGCCAGCAGTTCCGGGGCATTCAACTATGGCTACACCTTC
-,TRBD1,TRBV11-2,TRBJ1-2,CASSPLDRVNYGYTF,TGTGCCAGCAGCCCTCTGGACAGGGTTAACTATGGCTACACCTTC
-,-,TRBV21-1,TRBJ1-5,CASSKNSAVLTCNQPQHF,TGTGCCAGCAGCAAGAACAGCGCAGTCCTGACTTGCAATCAGCCCCAGCATTTT
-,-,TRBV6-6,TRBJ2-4,CASSYAEDIQYF,TGTGCCAGCAGTTACGCCGAGGACATTCAGTACTTC
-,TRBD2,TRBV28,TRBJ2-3,CASSLSSSGRLRDTQYF,TGTGCCAGCAGTTTATCGTCTAGCGGGAGGTTGAGAGATACGCAGTATTTT
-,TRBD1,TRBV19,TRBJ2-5,CASSPAGQGRETQYF,TGTGCCAGTAGTCCAGCCGGACAGGGGAGGGAGACCCAGTACTTC
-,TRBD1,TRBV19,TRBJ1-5,CASSSPGGNQPQHF,TGTGCCAGTAGTAGCCCAGGGGGGAATCAGCCCCAGCATTTT
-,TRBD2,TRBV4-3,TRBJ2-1,CASSLSGGVNYEQFF,TGCGCCAGCAGCCTAAGCGGGGGGGTTAACTATGAGCAGTTCTTC
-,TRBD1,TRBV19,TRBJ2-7,CASSMGQGAIYEQYF,TGTGCCAGTAGTATGGGACAGGGGGCTATTTACGAGCAGTACTTC
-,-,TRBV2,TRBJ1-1,CASSFGARGGTEAFF,TGTGCCAGCAGTTTCGGGGCGCGGGGGGGCACTGAAGCTTTCTTT
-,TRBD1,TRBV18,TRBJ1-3,CASSPFYQTGRGSGNTIYF,TGTGCCAGCTCACCATTTTACCAGACAGGGCGTGGATCTGGAAACACCATATATTTT
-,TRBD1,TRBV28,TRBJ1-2,CASSRQQGNGYTF,TGTGCCAGCAGCCGTCAACAGGGGAATGGCTACACCTTC
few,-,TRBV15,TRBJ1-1,CATSRNREEAFF,TGTGCCACCAGCAGGAACCGTGAAGAAGCTTTCTTT
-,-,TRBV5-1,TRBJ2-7,CASSMDPRGSSYEQYF,TGCGCCAGCAGCATGGACCCTCGGGGGAGCTCCTACGAGCAGTACTTC
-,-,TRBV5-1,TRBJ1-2,CASSLKGDNYGYTF,TGCGCCAGCAGCTTGAAGGGGGATAACTATGGCTACACCTTC
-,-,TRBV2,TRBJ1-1,CASRRGHTNTEAFF,TGTGCCAGCAGAAGAGGACACACTAACACTGAAGCTTTCTTT
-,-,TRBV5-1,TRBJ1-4,CASSLQGRGEKLFF,TGCGCCAGCAGCTTGCAGGGAAGAGGTGAAAAACTGTTTTTT
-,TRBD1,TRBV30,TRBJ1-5,CAWSGQGNQPQHF,TGTGCCTGGAGCGGACAGGGCAATCAGCCCCAGCATTTT
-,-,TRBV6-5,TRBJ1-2,CASQSLRGYTF,TGTGCCAGCCAGAGCCTCCGTGGCTACACCTTC
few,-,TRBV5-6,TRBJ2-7,CASSFNQAVNYEQYF,TGTGCCAGCAGCTTCAACCAGGCAGTCAATTACGAGCAGTACTTC
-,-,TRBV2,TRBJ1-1,CASSQGLSNTEAFF,TGTGCCAGCAGCCAGGGACTCTCGAACACTGAAGCTTTCTTT
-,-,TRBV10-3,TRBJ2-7,CAISESLTYEQYF,TGTGCCATCAGTGAGAGTCTGACCTACGAGCAGTACTTC
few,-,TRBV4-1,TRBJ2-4,CASSQDPSFPKNIQYF,TGCGCCAGCAGCCAAGATCCTAGTTTTCCCAAAAACATTCAGTACTTC
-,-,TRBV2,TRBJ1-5,CASSEAFRPQHF,TGTGCCAGCAGTGAGGCGTTTCGCCCCCAGCATTTT
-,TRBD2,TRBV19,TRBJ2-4,CASSIGLGGSNIQYF,TGTGCCAGTAGTATTGGTTTGGGGGGGAGTAACATTCAGTACTTC
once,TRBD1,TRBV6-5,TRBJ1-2,CASSDARDRTLNF,TGTGCCAGCAGCGACGCTCGGGACAGGACGTTAAACTTC
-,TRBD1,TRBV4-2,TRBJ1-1,CASSQQTGIGTEAFF,TGTGCCAGCAGCCAACAGACAGGGATCGGCACTGAAGCTTTCTTT
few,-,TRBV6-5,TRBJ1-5,CAISGAGSNQPQHF,TGTGCCATCAGTGGGGCAGGCTCCAATCAGCCCCAGCATTTT
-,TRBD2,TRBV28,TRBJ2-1,CASSLRWLAGSYNEQFF,TGTGCCAGCAGTTTGAGGTGGCTAGCGGGATCCTACAATGAGCAGTTCTTC